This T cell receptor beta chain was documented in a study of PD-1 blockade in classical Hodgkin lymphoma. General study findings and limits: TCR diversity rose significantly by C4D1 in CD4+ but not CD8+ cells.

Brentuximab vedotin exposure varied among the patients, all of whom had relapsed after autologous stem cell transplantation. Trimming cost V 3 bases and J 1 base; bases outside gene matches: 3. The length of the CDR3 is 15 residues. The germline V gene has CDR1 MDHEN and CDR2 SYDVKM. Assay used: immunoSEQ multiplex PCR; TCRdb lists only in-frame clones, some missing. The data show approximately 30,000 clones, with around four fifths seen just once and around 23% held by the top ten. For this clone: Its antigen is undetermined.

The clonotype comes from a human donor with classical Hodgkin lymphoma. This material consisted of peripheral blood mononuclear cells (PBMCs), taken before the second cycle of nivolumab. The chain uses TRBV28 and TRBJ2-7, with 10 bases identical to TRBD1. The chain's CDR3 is CASSFWTGGSYEQYF. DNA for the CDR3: TGTGCCAGCAGTTTTTGGACAGGGGGTTCCTACGAGCAGTACTTC.